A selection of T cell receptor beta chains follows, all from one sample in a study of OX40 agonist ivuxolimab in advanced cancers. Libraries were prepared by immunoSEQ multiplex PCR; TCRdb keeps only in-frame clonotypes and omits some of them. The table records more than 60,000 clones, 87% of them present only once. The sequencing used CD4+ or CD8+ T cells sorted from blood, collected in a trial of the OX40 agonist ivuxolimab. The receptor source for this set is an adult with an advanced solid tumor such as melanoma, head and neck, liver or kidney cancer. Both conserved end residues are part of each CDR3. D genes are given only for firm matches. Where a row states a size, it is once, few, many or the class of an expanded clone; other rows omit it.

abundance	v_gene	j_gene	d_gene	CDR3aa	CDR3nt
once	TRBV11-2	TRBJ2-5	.	CASSLFGLETQYF	TGTGCCAGCAGCCTATTCGGGCTAGAGACCCAGTACTTC
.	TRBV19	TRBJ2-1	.	CASSIGTIGNNEQFF	TGTGCCAGTAGTATTGGAACTATAGGGAACAATGAGCAGTTCTTC
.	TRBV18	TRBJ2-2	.	CASSPPGTGELFF	TGTGCCAGCTCACCACCGGGGACCGGGGAGCTGTTTTTT
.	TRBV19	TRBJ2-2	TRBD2	CASSRLAGGPNTGELFF	TGTGCCAGTAGTCGACTAGCGGGAGGCCCGAACACCGGGGAGCTGTTTTTT
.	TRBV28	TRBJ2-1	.	CASNSAGALGNEQFF	TGTGCCAGCAACTCGGCGGGGGCTCTGGGGAATGAGCAGTTCTTC
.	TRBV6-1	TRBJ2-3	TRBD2	CASSDLAGGGDTQYF	TGTGCCAGCAGTGATTTGGCGGGAGGAGGGGATACGCAGTATTTT
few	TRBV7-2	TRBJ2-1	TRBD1	CASSPNRGLYNEQFF	TGTGCCAGCAGTCCCAACAGGGGATTATACAATGAGCAGTTCTTC
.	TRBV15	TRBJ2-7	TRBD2	CATSRGPGLAYSYEQYF	TGTGCCACCAGCAGAGGGCCCGGACTAGCCTACTCCTACGAGCAGTACTTC
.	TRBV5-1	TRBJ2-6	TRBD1	CASRQGVISGANVLTF	TGCGCCAGCAGACAGGGGGTGATCTCTGGGGCCAACGTCCTGACTTTC
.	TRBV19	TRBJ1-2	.	CASSIPGLGYTF	TGTGCCAGTAGTATCCCGGGACTCGGCTACACCTTC
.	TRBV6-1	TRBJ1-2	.	CASSEGYGYTF	TGTGCCAGCAGTGAAGGCTATGGCTACACCTTC